The 24 T cell receptor beta chains listed next were all sequenced from one sample in a study of T cells expressing NK-cell markers. TCRdb reanalyzed the 5' RACE reads and collapses them to one entry per CDR3 protein, without DNA. The sample totals under 600,000 distinct CDR3 sequences. The sample taken for sequencing was blood T cells: a sorted CD56 or NKG2C T cell subset, CD4+ or CD8+ T cells, or bulk PBMC T cells (not recorded which). The receptors originated from a woman aged 45-65 years in good health.

This CDR3 is CASIDVPGNTEAFF. The chain carries TRBV5-1 and TRBJ1-1; TCRdb gives TRBD1 as the D gene, but with no DNA this cannot be confirmed. The CDR3 totals 14 residues. Germline V gene data show CDR1 as SGHRS and CDR2 as YFSETQ. Combining the CDR3 with reference TRBV5-1 and TRBJ1-1 gives the whole variable domain KAGVTQTPRYLIKTRGQQVTLSCSPISGHRSVSWYQQTPGQGLQFLFEYFSETQRNKGNFPGRFSGRQFSNSRSEMNVSTLELGDSALYLCASIDVPGNTEAFFGQGTRLTVV.

The chain couples TRBV28 to TRBJ2-2. Looked up from germline, CDR1 is MDHEN and CDR2 is SYDVKM. The CDR3 runs to 15 residues. The CDR3 loop is CASSPGTGTTGELFF.

V is TRBV2 and J is TRBJ2-4. Germline V CDR1 and CDR2: SNHLY, FYNNEI. The CDR3 has 11 residues. The CDR3 protein is CASTRSNIQYF. The full variable domain, with the rest looked up from reference TRBV2 and TRBJ2-4, is EPEVTQTPSHQVTQMGQEVILRCVPISNHLYFYWYRQILGQKVEFLVSFYNNEISEKSEIFDDQFSVERPDGSNFTLKIRSTKLEDSAMYFCASTRSNIQYFGAGTRLSVL.

The gene calls are TRBV5-1 and TRBJ2-5. Germline V gives CDR1 SGHRS, CDR2 YFSETQ. CDR3 length: 14 residues. The CDR3 here is CASSLGQFQETQYF. The full variable domain, rest sourced from reference TRBV5-1 and TRBJ2-5, is KAGVTQTPRYLIKTRGQQVTLSCSPISGHRSVSWYQQTPGQGLQFLFEYFSETQRNKGNFPGRFSGRQFSNSRSEMNVSTLELGDSALYLCASSLGQFQETQYFGPGTRLLVL.

The chain couples TRBV29-1 to TRBJ2-2. The CDR3 loop spans 14 amino acids. Germline loops: CDR1 SQVTM, CDR2 ANQGSEA. CDR3 sequence: CSVQDLRNTGELFF.

The rearrangement uses TRBV20-1 and TRBJ2-1; TCRdb lists TRBD2, though no DNA is available to test this call. This CDR3 has 14 residues. Germline V gives CDR1 DFQATT, CDR2 SNEGSKA (reference sequence). The CDR3 sequence: CSARPPGTRYEQFF.

This sequence joins TRBV20-1 and TRBJ2-4; the TCRdb call, TRBD2, lacks DNA for checking. This CDR3 comprises 16 residues. The germline V gene has CDR1 DFQATT and CDR2 SNEGSKA (reference sequence). The CDR3 here is CSATGLASLAKNIQYF.

V is TRBV5-4 and J is TRBJ2-7; no DNA is available, so the TRBD2 call from TCRdb remains unchecked. The CDR3 is made up of 15 amino acids. CDR1 and CDR2 (germline): SGHNT, YYREEE (reference sequence). The CDR3 is CASSLGTSGNYEQYF.

The chain is built from TRBV5-6 and TRBJ2-5; TCRdb gives TRBD1 as the D gene, but with no DNA this cannot be confirmed. The germline V gene encodes CDR1 SGHDT and CDR2 YYEEEE. CDR3 length equals 13 residues. Here the CDR3 reads CASSFSGTETQYF.

The CDR3 is CSVEKGAAGELFF. The rearrangement links TRBV29-1 to TRBJ2-2; no DNA is available, so the TRBD1 call from TCRdb remains unchecked. The CDR3 covers 13 residues. Germline CDR1 and CDR2: SQVTM and ANQGSEA.

V gene TRBV29-1 combines with J gene TRBJ1-1. The CDR3 contains 12 residues. The germline CDR1 and CDR2 sequences are SQVTM and ANQGSEA. CDR3 sequence reads: CSANSENTEAFF.

The genes are TRBV20-1 and TRBJ2-5; lacking DNA, the TRBD2 call made by TCRdb goes unchecked. The CDR3 contains 14 residues. Germline values: CDR1 DFQATT, CDR2 SNEGSKA (reference sequence). CDR3 amino acids: CSVLDSRGQKTQYF.

The chain recombines TRBV5-1 with TRBJ2-1. The CDR3 has 16 amino acids. CDR1 SGHRS and CDR2 YFSETQ come from the germline V gene. CDR3 in amino acids: CASSLTQGGAYNEQFF. Looking up the rest from reference TRBV5-1 and TRBJ2-1 gives the full variable domain: KAGVTQTPRYLIKTRGQQVTLSCSPISGHRSVSWYQQTPGQGLQFLFEYFSETQRNKGNFPGRFSGRQFSNSRSEMNVSTLELGDSALYLCASSLTQGGAYNEQFFGPGTRLTVL.

The rearrangement links TRBV4-1 to TRBJ2-7; the D gene TCRdb calls, TRBD2, cannot be checked with no DNA. In germline, CDR1 is MGHRA, CDR2 YSYEKL. This CDR3 is 15 amino acids long. CDR3 amino acids: CASSWGLAGFYEQYF.

V and J are TRBV6-6 and TRBJ2-1; absent DNA, TCRdb's TRBD2 call cannot be checked. Germline CDR1 is MNHNY and CDR2 is SVGAGI (reference sequence). The CDR3 totals 14 residues. The CDR3 protein is CASSYHGLNNEQFF.

The chain carries TRBV7-8 and TRBJ1-4; the D call from TCRdb, TRBD1, cannot be confirmed without DNA. The CDR3 spans 16 residues. The germline V gene encodes CDR1 SGHVS and CDR2 FQNEAQ. CDR3 protein: CASSPRTGISSEKLFF.

The chain recombines TRBV7-3 with TRBJ1-2. Germline CDR1 and CDR2: SGHTA and FQGTGA. CDR3 length: 13 residues. The CDR3: CASSLKSTYGYTF.

The chain uses TRBV7-8 and TRBJ1-5; TCRdb names TRBD1, which stays unverified in the absence of DNA. This CDR3 contains 15 residues. Germline V CDR1 and CDR2: SGHVS, FQNEAQ. CDR3: CASRATGQINQPQHF.

The chain joins TRBV20-1 to TRBJ2-1; TCRdb picks TRBD2, but there is no DNA to check that call. The CDR3 has 15 amino acids. CDR1 is DFQATT, CDR2 SNEGSKA, per germline (reference sequence). CDR3: CSAWKGLAGTREQFF.

The J gene is TRBJ2-1, the V gene TRBV11-3. Germline V gives CDR1 SGHNT, CDR2 YENEEA. The CDR3 is made up of 15 amino acids. The CDR3 reads CASTPGGGSYNEQFF.

Here the CDR3 reads CASSQDPRPGLAGVGAKNIQYF. The gene calls are TRBV4-1 and TRBJ2-4; TCRdb's D call of TRBD2 is untestable without DNA. CDR1 and CDR2 (germline): MGHRA, YSYEKL. CDR3 length: 22 amino acids.

The chain uses TRBV12-3 or TRBV12-4 and TRBJ2-5; TCRdb designates TRBD1, a call that cannot be tested without DNA. The CDR3 has 15 residues. The CDR3 sequence: CASRARQGTLGTQYF.

The chain uses TRBV30 and TRBJ2-1; TCRdb lists TRBD2, though no DNA is available to test this call. The CDR3 runs to 15 residues. Per the germline V gene, CDR1 is GTSNPN and CDR2 is SVGIG (reference sequence). The CDR3 loop is CAWSTGTSGTDEQFF.

The chain joins TRBV7-9 to TRBJ1-1. Germline CDR1 is SEHNR and CDR2 is FQNEAQ (reference sequence). This CDR3 is 18 amino acids long. The CDR3 sequence is CASSPYGGRVSRNTEAFF.